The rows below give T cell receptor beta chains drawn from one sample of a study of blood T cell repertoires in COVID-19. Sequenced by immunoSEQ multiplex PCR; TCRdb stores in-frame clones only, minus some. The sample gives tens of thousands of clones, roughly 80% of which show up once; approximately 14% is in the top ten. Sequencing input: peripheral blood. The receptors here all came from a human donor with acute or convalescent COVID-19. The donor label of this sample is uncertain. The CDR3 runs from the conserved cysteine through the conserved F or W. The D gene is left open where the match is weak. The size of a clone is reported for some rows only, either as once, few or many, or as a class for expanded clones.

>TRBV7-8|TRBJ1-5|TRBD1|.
TGTGCCAGCAGCGCCGGGACAGGAGCCGGTTATAGCAATCAGCCCCAGCATTTT
CASSAGTGAGYSNQPQHF
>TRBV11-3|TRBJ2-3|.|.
TGTGCCAGCAGCTTAGGGCTCACAGATACGCAGTATTTT
CASSLGLTDTQYF
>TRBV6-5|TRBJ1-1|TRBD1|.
TGTGCCAGCAGGGATGGACAGGATTACACTGAAGCTTTCTTT
CASRDGQDYTEAFF
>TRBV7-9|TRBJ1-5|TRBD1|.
TGTGCCAGCAGCTTAGGGACTGGGACAGATAGCAATCAGCCCCAGCATTTT
CASSLGTGTDSNQPQHF
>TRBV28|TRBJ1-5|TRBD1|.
TGTGCCAGCAAGACAGGGTCCAATCAGGCCCAGCATTTT
CASKTGSNQAQHF
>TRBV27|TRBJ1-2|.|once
TGTGCCAGCAGTCCGCGCGGAGAAACTAACTATGGCTACACCTTC
CASSPRGETNYGYTF
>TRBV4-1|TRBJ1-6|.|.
TGCGCCAGCAGCCAAGAGTGGGCGGCAGGGCGTACCTATAATTCACCCCTCCACTTT
CASSQEWAAGRTYNSPLHF
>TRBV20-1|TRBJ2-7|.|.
TGCAGTGCTAGTCCTCAGTTTGGCGAGCAGTACTTC
CSASPQFGEQYF
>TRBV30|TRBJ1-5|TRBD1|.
TGTGCCTGGAGTCTCCGGGACAGGGGATATAGCAATCAGCCCCAGCATTTT
CAWSLRDRGYSNQPQHF
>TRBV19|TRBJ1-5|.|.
TGTGCCAGTAGTATAGGGGGAGGGGGGAATCAGCCCCAGCATTTT
CASSIGGGGNQPQHF
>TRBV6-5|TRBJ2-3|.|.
TGTGCCAGCAGTTCTAGCGGCACAGATACGCAGTATTTT
CASSSSGTDTQYF
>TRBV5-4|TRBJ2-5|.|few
TGTGCCAGCAGCTTGGTGGGCGGGCACGAGGCCCAGTACTTC
CASSLVGGHEAQYF
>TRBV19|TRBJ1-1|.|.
TGTGCCAGTAGTATCTGGAGGGAAGCTTTCTTT
CASSIWREAFF
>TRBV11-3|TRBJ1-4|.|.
TGTGCCAGCAGCGGTTCCAGGGGTTATAATGAAAAACTGTTTTTT
CASSGSRGYNEKLFF
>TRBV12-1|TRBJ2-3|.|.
TGTGCCAGCAGCCCGCCGGGCGGGCGGGGGGGCGGGATCACAGATACGCAGTATTTT
CASSPPGGRGGGITDTQYF
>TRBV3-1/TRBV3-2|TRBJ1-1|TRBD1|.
TGTGCCAGCAGTCCCAGACAGGGTGAAGCTTTCTTT
CASSPRQGEAFF
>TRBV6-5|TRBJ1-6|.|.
TGTGCCAGCACCCCCCGGACAGTTTTTAGTTCACCCCTCCACTTT
CASTPRTVFSSPLHF
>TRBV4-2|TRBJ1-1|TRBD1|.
TGTGCCAGCAGCCAGGCGACAGGGACTGCGAACACTGAAGCTTTCTTT
CASSQATGTANTEAFF
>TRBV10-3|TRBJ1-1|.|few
TGTGCCATCAGTGGGGGGCTACCTGAAGCTTTCTTT
CAISGGLPEAFF
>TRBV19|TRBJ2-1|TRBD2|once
TGTGCCAGTACCCAATCCAGCCCGGACAGCGTTACTAGCGGGAGGCACAATGAGCAGTTCTTC
CASTQSSPDSVTSGRHNEQFF
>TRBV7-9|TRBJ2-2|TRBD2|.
TGTGCCAGCAGCTTGGGACTAGCGAGATTAACCGGGGAGCTGTTTTTT
CASSLGLARLTGELFF
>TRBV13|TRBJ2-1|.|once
TGTGCCAGCGGGTGGGCCAATGATGAGCAGTTCTTC
CASGWANDEQFF
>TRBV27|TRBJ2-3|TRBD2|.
TGTGCCAGCAGTTCCTCTATAGGGAGGGAGCAGTATTTT
CASSSSIGREQYF
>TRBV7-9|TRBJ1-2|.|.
TGTGCCAGCAGTCAAGACAGCGCCTATCGTGGCTACACCTTC
CASSQDSAYRGYTF
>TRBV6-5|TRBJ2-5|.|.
TGTGCCAGCACCCCTCGGGGTAGCGGAGAGACCCAGTACTTC
CASTPRGSGETQYF
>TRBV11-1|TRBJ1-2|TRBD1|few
TGTGCCAGCAGCGACTCTGACAGGGGGCACTATGGCTACACCTTC
CASSDSDRGHYGYTF
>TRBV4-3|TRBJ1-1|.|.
TGCGCCAGCAGTCCAAGTCCAGGGAAGAACACTGAAGCTTTCTTT
CASSPSPGKNTEAFF
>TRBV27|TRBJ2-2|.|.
TGTGCCAGCAGTTTTGGGGCTGGCGGGGAGCTGTTTTTT
CASSFGAGGELFF
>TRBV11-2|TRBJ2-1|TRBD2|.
TGTGCCAGCAGCTTATGGACTAGCGGGGGAGATGAGCAGTTCTTC
CASSLWTSGGDEQFF
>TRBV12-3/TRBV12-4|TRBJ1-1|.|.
TGTGCCAGCACCAGGGGCGTCAACACTGAAGCTTTCTTT
CASTRGVNTEAFF
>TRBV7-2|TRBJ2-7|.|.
TGTGCCAGCAGCCCTAGCTCCTACGAGCAGTACTTC
CASSPSSYEQYF
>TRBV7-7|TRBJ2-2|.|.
TGTGGTGTTCGGGTCGCGAACACCGGGGAGCTGTTTTTT
CGVRVANTGELFF
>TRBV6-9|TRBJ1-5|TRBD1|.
TGTGCCAGCAGTTATACCCGACAGGGAACCTGGATAACTCAGCCCCAGCATTTT
CASSYTRQGTWITQPQHF
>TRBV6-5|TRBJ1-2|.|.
TGTGCCAGCAGTCCCCGGGGGGGGTTTGGCTACACCTTC
CASSPRGGFGYTF
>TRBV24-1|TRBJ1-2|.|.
TGTGCCACCAGCGGGGGTCGGGGCTATGGCTACACCTTC
CATSGGRGYGYTF
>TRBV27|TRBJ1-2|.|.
TGTGCCAGCAGTTTGATTGGGGAGAAGAACTATGGCTACACCTTC
CASSLIGEKNYGYTF
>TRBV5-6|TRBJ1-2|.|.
TGTGCCAGCAGCTTGGGAGGAGGCTACACCTTC
CASSLGGGYTF
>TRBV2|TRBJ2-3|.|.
TGTGCCAGCAGTTGGGCCTACAGTGATGGCACAGATACGCAGTATTTT
CASSWAYSDGTDTQYF
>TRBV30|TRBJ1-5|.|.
TGTGCCTGGAGTCTTTCGAGAGGGAATCAGCCCCAGCATTTT
CAWSLSRGNQPQHF
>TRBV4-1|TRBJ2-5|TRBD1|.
TGCGCCAGCAGCCAAGGGCAGGGGGTACAAGAGACCCAGTACTTC
CASSQGQGVQETQYF
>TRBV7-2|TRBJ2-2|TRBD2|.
TGTGCCAGCAGCTTCGGCGGGGGGAGTGTCGGGGAGCTGTTTTTT
CASSFGGGSVGELFF
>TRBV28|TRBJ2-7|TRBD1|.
TGTGCCAGCAGTTCCCCCGGGACAGTAAGCTCCTACGAGCAGTACTTC
CASSSPGTVSSYEQYF
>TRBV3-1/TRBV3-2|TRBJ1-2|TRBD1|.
TGTGCCAGCAGCCAAGATCTAGGACAGGGGGCGTACTATGGCTACACCTTC
CASSQDLGQGAYYGYTF
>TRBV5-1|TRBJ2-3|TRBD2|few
TGCGCCAGCAGCTTGGTTACTAGCGGGAGCGTAGATACGCAGTATTTT
CASSLVTSGSVDTQYF
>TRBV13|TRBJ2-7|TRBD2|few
TGTGCCAGCAGCTCATACGACCCCTGGGGAGGGGAGAGCTACGAGCAGTACTTC
CASSSYDPWGGESYEQYF
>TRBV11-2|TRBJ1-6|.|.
TGTGCCAGCACCCGGGGGGAGGCATATAATTCACCCCTCCACTTT
CASTRGEAYNSPLHF